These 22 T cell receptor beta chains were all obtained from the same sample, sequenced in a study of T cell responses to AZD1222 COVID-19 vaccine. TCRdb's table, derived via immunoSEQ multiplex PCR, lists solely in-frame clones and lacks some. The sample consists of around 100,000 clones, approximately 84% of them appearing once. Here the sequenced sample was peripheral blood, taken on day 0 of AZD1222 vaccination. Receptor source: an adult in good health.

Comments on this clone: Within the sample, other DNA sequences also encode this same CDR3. CDR3 sequence reads: CASSPPAGDTQYF. In DNA, the CDR3 is TGTGCCAGCTCACCTCCTGCCGGGGATACGCAGTATTTT. The chain employs TRBV18 and TRBJ2-3; unclear D gene. Germline V gene sequence: CDR1 KGHSH, CDR2 LQKENI. Trimming pared 3 bases from V and 6 bases from J, leaving 10 bases between. CDR3 length equals 13 residues. Based on the CDR3 plus reference TRBV18 and TRBJ2-3, the full variable domain is NAGVMQNPRHLVRRRGQEARLRCSPMKGHSHVYWYRQLPEEGLKFMVYLQKENIIDESGMPKERFSAEFPKEGPSILRIQQVVRGDSAAYFCASSPPAGDTQYFGPGTRLTVL.

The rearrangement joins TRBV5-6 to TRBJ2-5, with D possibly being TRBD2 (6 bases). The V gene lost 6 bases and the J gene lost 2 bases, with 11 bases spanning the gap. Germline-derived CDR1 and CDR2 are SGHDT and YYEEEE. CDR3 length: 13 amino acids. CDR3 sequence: CASTISGQETQYF. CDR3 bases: TGTGCCAGCACCATTAGCGGACAAGAGACCCAGTACTTC.

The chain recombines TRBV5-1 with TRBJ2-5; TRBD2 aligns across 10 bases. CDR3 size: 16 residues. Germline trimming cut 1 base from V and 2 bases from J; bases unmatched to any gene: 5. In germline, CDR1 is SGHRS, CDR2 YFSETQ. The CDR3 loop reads CASSLTGTSAQETQYF. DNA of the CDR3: TGCGCCAGCAGCTTGACCGGGACTAGCGCTCAAGAGACCCAGTACTTC.

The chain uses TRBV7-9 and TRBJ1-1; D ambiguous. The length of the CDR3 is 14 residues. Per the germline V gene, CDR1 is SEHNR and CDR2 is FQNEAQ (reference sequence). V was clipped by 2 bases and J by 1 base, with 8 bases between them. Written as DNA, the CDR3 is TGTGCCAGCAGCTTATATGGTCGGAACACTGAAGCTTTCTTT. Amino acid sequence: CASSLYGRNTEAFF. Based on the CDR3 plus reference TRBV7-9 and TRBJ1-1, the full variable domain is DTGVSQNPRHKITKRGQNVTFRCDPISEHNRLYWYRQTLGQGPEFLTYFQNEAQLEKSRLLSDRFSAERPKGSFSTLEIQRTEQGDSAMYLCASSLYGRNTEAFFGQGTRLTVV.

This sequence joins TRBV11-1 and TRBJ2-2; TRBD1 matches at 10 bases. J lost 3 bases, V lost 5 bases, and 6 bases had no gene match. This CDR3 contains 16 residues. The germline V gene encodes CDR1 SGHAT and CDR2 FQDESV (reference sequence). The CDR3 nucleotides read TGTGCCAGCAGCATGAGACAGGGGGCCTACACCGGGGAGCTGTTTTTT. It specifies CASSMRQGAYTGELFF. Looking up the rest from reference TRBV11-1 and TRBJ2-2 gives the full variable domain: EAEVAQSPRYKITEKSQAVAFWCDPISGHATLYWYRQILGQGPELLVQFQDESVVDDSQLPKDRFSAERLKGVDSTLKIQPAELGDSAMYLCASSMRQGAYTGELFFGEGSRLTVL.

The CDR3 DNA reads TGTGCCAGCAGCCTCCGGACAGACCAAGAGACCCAGTACTTC. It translates to CASSLRTDQETQYF. V and J are TRBV7-2 and TRBJ2-5; the D gene is possibly TRBD1 (6 bases). Germline CDR1 reads SGHTA; CDR2 reads FQGNSA. The CDR3 is made up of 14 amino acids. The ends were cut back, 5 bases at V and 0 bases at J, with 10 bases in the middle.

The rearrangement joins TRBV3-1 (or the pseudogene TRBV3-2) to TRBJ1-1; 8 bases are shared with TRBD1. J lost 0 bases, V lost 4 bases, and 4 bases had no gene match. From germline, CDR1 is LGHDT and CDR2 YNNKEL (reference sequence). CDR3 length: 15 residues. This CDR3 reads CASSPQGAVNTEAFF. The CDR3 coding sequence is TGTGCCAGCAGCCCGCAGGGGGCGGTGAACACTGAAGCTTTCTTT.

DNA of the CDR3: TGTGCCAGCACCCAAACACAGGGGGCATACACTGAAGCTTTCTTT. Translation gives CASTQTQGAYTEAFF. The chain links TRBV27 to TRBJ1-1; TRBD1 matches 9 bases. The germline CDR1 and CDR2 sequences are MNHEY and SMNVEV (reference sequence). The trim removed 7 bases at V and 3 bases at J, leaving 9 bases unmatched. The CDR3 has 15 amino acids.

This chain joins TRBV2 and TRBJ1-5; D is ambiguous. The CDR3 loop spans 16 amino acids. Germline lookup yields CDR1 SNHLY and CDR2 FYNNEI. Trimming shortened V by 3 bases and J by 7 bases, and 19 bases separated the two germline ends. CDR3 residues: CASSDPGSGDVQPQHF. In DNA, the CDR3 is TGTGCCAGCAGTGATCCCGGGAGCGGGGATGTGCAGCCCCAGCATTTT.

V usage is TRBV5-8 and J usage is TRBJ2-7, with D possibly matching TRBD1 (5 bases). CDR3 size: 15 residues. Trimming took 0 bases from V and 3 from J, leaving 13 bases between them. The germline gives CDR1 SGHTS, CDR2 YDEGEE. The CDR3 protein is CASSLAHRSVYEQYF. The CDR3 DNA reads TGTGCCAGCAGCTTGGCCCACAGGTCGGTCTACGAGCAGTACTTC.

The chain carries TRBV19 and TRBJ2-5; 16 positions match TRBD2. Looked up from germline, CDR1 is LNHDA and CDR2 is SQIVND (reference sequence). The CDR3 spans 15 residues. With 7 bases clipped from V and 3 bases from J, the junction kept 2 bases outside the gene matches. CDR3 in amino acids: CASKGLAGGEETQYF. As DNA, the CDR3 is TGTGCCAGTAAGGGACTAGCGGGAGGGGAAGAGACCCAGTACTTC.

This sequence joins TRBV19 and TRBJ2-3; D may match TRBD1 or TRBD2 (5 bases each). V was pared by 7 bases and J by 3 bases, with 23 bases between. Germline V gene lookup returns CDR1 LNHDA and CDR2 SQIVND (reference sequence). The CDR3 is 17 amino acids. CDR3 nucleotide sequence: TGTGCCAGTACCGGACAATCGAGCCGGGGTCCTACAGATACGCAGTATTTT. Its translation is CASTGQSSRGPTDTQYF.

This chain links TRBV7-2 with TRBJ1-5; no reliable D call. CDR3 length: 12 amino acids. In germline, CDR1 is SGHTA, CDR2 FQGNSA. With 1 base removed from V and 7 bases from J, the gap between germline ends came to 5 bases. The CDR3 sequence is CASSLVGQPQHF. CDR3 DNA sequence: TGTGCCAGCAGCTTAGTCGGACAGCCCCAGCATTTT.

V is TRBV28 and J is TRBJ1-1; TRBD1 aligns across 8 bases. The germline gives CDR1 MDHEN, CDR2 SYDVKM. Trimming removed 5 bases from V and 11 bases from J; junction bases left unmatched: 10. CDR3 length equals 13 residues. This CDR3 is CASSPPTGGRAFF. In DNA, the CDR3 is TGTGCCAGCAGTCCCCCTACAGGGGGTAGGGCTTTCTTT. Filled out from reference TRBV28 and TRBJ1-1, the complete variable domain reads DVKVTQSSRYLVKRTGEKVFLECVQDMDHENMFWYRQDPGLGLRLIYFSYDVKMKEKGDIPEGYSVSREKKERFSLILESASTNQTSMYLCASSPPTGGRAFFGQGTRLTVV.

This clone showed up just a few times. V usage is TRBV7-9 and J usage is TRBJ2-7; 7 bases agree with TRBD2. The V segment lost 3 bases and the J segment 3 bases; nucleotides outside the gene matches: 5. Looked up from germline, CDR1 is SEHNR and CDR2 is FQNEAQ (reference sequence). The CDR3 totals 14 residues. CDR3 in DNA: TGTGCCAGCAGCTTCGGGACTACAAGCTACGAGCAGTACTTC. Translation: CASSFGTTSYEQYF.

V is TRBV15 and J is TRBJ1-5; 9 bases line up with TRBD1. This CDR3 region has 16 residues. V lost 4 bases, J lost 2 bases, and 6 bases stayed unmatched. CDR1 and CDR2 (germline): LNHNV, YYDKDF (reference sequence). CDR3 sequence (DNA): TGTGCCACCAGCACTCGGGACAGGGTCGGCAATCAGCCCCAGCATTTT. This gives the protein CATSTRDRVGNQPQHF. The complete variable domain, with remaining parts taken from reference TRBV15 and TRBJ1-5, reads DAMVIQNPRYQVTQFGKPVTLSCSQTLNHNVMYWYQQKSSQAPKLLFHYYDKDFNNEADTPDNFQSRRPNTSFCFLDIRSPGLGDTAMYLCATSTRDRVGNQPQHFGDGTRLSIL.

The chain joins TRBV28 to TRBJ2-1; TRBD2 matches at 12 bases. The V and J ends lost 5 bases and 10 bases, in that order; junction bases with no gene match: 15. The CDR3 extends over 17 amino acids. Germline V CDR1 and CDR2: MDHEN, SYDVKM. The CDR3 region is CASSLWTLAGGPGEQFF. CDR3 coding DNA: TGTGCCAGCAGTCTTTGGACCCTAGCGGGGGGGCCGGGGGAGCAGTTCTTC.

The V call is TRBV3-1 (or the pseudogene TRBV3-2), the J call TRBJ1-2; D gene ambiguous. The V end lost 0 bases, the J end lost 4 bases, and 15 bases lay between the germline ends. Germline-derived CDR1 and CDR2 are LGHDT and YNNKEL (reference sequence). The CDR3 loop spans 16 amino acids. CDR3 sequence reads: CASSQEAPHGGYGYTF. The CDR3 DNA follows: TGTGCCAGCAGCCAAGAAGCACCCCACGGAGGCTATGGCTACACCTTC.

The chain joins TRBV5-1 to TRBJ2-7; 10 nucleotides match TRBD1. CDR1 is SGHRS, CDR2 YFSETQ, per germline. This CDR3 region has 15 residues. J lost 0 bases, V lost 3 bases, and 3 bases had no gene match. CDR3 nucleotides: TGCGCCAGCAGCTCCCGGACAGGGGGCTCCTACGAGCAGTACTTC. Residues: CASSSRTGGSYEQYF.

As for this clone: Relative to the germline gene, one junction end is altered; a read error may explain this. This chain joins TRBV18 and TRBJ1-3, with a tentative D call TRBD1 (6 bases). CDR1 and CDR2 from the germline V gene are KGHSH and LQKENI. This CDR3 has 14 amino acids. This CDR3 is CASSGSPGHSDLHF. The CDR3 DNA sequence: TGTGCCAGCTCAGGTTCTCCGGGACACTCAGATCTTCATTTT.

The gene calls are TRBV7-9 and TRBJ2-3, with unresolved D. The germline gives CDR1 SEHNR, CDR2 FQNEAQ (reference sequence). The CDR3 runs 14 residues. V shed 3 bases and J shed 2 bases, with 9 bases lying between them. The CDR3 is CASSFPQSTDTQYF. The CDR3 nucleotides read TGTGCCAGCAGCTTCCCACAGTCCACAGATACGCAGTATTTT.

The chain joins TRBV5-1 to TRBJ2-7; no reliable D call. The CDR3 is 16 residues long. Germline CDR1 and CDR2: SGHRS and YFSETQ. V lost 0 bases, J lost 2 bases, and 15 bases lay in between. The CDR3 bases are TGCGCCAGCAGCTTGGCCGGGCGCATCGACACCTACGAGCAGTACTTC. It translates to CASSLAGRIDTYEQYF. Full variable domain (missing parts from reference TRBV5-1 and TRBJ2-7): KAGVTQTPRYLIKTRGQQVTLSCSPISGHRSVSWYQQTPGQGLQFLFEYFSETQRNKGNFPGRFSGRQFSNSRSEMNVSTLELGDSALYLCASSLAGRIDTYEQYFGPGTRLTVT.